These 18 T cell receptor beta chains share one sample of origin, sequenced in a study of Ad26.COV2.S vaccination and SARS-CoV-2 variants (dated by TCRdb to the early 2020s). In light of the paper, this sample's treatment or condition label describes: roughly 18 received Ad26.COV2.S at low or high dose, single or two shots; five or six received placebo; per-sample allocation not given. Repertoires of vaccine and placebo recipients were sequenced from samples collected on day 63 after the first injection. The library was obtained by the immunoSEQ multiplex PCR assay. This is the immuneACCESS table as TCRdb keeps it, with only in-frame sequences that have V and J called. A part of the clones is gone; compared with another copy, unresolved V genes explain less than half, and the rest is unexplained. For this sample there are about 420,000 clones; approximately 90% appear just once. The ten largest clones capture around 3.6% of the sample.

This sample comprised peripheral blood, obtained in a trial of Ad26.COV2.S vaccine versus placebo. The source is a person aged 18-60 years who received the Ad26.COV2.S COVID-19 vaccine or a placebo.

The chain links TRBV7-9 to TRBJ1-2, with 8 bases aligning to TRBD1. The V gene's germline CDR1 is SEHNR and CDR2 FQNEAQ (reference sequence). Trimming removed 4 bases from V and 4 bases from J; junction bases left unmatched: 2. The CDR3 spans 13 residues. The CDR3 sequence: CASSSGQAYGYTF. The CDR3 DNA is TGTGCCAGCAGCTCGGGACAGGCCTATGGCTACACCTTC.

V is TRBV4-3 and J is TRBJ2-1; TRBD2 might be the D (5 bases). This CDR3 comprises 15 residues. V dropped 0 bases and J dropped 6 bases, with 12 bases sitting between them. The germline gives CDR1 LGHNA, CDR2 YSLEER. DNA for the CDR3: TGCGCCAGCAGCCAAGAAAGGAGGCCGGGCAATGAGCAGTTCTTC. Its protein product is CASSQERRPGNEQFF.

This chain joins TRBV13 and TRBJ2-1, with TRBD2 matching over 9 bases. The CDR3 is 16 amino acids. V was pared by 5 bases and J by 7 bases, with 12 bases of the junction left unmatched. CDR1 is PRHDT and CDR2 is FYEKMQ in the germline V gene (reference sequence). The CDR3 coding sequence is TGTGCCAGCAGCCCCCATGAGGCGGGGGGGTCAAATGAGCAGTTCTTC. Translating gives CASSPHEAGGSNEQFF.

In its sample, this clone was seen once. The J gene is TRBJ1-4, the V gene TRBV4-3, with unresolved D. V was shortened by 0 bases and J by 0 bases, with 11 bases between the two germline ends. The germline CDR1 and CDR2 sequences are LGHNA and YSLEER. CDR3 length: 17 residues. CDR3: CASSQDLPATTNEKLFF. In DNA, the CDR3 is TGCGCCAGCAGCCAAGATCTCCCCGCAACAACTAATGAAAAACTGTTTTTT.

CDR3: CARVSLSAGDGTGELFF. The CDR3 DNA reads as TGCGCCAGGGTGTCCCTCTCCGCGGGGGATGGAACCGGGGAGCTGTTTTTT. The rearrangement uses TRBV4-3 and TRBJ2-2; 7 nucleotides match TRBD2. The junction had 18 bases not matched to a gene; V was cut back by 9 bases and J by 5 bases. Germline V gene data show CDR1 as LGHNA and CDR2 as YSLEER. CDR3 size: 17 residues.

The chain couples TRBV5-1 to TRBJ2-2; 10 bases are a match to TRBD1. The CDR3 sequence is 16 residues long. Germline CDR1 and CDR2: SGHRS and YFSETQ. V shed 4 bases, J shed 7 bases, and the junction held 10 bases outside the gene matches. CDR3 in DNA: TGCGCCAGCAGCCCGACAGGGGGCGGTGAAAGCGGGGAGCTGTTTTTT. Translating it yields CASSPTGGGESGELFF.

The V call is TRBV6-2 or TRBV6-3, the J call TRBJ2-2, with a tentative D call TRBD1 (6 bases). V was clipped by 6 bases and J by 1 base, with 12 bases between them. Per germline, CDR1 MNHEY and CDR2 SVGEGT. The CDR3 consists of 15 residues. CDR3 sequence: CASSPRQVNTGELFF. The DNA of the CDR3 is TGTGCCAGCAGCCCGAGACAGGTGAACACCGGGGAGCTGTTTTTT.

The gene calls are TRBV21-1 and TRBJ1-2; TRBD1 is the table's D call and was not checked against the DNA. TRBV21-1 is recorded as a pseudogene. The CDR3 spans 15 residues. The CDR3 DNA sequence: TGTGCCAGCAGCCGCCCGGCAGGTTCTAACTATGGCTACACCTTC. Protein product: CASSRPAGSNYGYTF.

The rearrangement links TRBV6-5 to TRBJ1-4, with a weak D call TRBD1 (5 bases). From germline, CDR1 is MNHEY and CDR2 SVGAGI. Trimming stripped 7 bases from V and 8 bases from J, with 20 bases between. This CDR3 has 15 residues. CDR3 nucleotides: TGTGCCAGCACCGAGGGTATAGCAGGGAGGGAAAAACTGTTTTTT. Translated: CASTEGIAGREKLFF.

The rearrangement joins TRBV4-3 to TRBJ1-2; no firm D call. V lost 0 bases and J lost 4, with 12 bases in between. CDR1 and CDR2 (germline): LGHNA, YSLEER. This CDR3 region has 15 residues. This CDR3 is CASSQDFGGLYGYTF. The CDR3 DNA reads TGCGCCAGCAGCCAAGATTTCGGAGGTCTCTATGGCTACACCTTC.

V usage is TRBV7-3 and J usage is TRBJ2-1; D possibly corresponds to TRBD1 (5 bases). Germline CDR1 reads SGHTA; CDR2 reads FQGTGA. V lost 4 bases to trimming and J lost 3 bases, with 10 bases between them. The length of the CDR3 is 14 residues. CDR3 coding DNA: TGTGCCAGCAGCTCAGACAGTGTCTACAATGAGCAGTTCTTC. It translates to CASSSDSVYNEQFF.

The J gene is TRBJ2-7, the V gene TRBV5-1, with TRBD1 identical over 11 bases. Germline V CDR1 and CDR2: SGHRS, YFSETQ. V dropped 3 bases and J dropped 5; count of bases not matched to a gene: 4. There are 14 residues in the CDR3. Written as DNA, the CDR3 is TGCGCCAGCAGCTGGACAGGGGGCGAGGACGAGCAGTACTTC. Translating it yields CASSWTGGEDEQYF.

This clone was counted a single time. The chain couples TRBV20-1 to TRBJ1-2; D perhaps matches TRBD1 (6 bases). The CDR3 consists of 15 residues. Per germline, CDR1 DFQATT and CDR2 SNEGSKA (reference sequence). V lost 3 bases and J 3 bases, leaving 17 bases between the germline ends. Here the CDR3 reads CSASGQGRGDYGYTF. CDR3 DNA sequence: TGCAGTGCTAGTGGTCAGGGGAGAGGGGACTATGGCTACACCTTC.

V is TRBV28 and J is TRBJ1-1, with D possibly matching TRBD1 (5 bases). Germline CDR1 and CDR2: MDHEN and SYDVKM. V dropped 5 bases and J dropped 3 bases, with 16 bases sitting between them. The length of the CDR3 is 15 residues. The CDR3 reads CASSAPRQTDTEAFF. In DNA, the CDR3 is TGTGCCAGCAGTGCGCCCCGACAGACAGACACTGAAGCTTTCTTT.

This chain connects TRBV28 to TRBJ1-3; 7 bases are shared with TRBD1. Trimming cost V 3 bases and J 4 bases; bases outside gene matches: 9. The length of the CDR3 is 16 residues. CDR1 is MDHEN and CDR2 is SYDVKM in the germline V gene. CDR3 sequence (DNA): TGTGCCAGCAGTTTGCCGACAGGGTTTGGGGGAAACACCATATATTTT. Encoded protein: CASSLPTGFGGNTIYF.

The CDR3 is CASKNRGYTNYGYTF. CDR3 coding DNA: TGTGCCAGCAAGAACAGGGGTTATACTAACTATGGCTACACCTTC. The rearrangement joins TRBV2 to TRBJ1-2; 7 nucleotides match TRBD1. This CDR3 has 15 amino acids. Germline V gives CDR1 SNHLY, CDR2 FYNNEI. Trimming cost V 7 bases and J 0 bases; bases outside gene matches: 8.

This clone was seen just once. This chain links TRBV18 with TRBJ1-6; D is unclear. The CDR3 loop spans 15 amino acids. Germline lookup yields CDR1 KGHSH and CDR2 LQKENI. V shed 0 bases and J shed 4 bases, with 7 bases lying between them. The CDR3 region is CASSPPSGYNSPLHF. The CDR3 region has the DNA TGTGCCAGCTCACCACCGTCAGGTTATAATTCACCCCTCCACTTT.

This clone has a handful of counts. The CDR3 here is CASSGSAGGPGDTQYF. As DNA, the CDR3 is TGTGCCAGCAGTGGGTCCGCGGGGGGGCCTGGAGATACGCAGTATTTT. The chain uses TRBV5-4 and TRBJ2-3; 9 bases match TRBD2. Germline V CDR1 and CDR2: SGHNT, YYREEE (reference sequence). V trimming: 5 bases; J trimming: 5 bases; junction bases outside the gene matches: 12. This CDR3 has 16 amino acids.